This T cell receptor beta chain emerged from a study of shared clonotypes between healthy human individuals. For the study at large: The people who gave samples were a couple of women and a few men aged 18 to 49. Study-wide points: The study drew on few donors, limiting represented genetic and exposure-history diversity.

The germline CDR1 and CDR2 sequences are PRHDT and FYEKMQ (reference sequence). The CDR3 is made up of 16 amino acids. Trimming pared 0 bases from V and 3 bases from J, leaving 14 bases between. A note on this clone: Its antigen is as yet unknown.

CD4+ cells underwent separation, giving CD45RA+ naive and CD45RA-negative memory subsets. Clones were read by immunoSEQ multiplex PCR, and TCRdb kept only the in-frame ones, dropping some. In the table there are approximately 2.1 million clones, 93% of which are singletons. Specimen: naive CD4+ T cells from PBMCs. Subset given: CD45RA+ positively selected. The sequence was collected from a young man in good health. Some clones in this sample may be carry-over from other donors' samples. The chain carries TRBV13 and TRBJ1-2; D is unclear. The CDR3 loop reads CASSLGAPPPDYGYTF. The CDR3 DNA reads TGTGCCAGCAGCTTAGGGGCACCACCTCCGGACTATGGCTACACCTTC.